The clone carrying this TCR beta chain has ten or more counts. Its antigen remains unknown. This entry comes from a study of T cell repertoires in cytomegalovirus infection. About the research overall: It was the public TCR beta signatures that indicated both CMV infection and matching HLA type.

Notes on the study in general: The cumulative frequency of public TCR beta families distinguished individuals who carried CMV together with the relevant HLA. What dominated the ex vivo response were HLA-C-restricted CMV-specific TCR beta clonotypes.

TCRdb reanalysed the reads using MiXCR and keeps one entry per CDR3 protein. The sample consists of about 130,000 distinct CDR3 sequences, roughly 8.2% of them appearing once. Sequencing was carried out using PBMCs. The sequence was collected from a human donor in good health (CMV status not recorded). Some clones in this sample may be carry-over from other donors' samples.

The DNA of the CDR3 is TGTGCCAGCAGCTTATCAGGGGCAGGGACATATCAGCCCCAGCATTTT. It specifies CASSLSGAGTYQPQHF. The chain recombines TRBV7-6 with TRBJ1-5; TRBD1 is a possible D gene (6 bases). Germline V lookup: CDR1 SGHVS, CDR2 FNYEAQ. V gave up 2 bases and J gave up 5 bases, with 16 bases separating them. This CDR3 has 16 amino acids.